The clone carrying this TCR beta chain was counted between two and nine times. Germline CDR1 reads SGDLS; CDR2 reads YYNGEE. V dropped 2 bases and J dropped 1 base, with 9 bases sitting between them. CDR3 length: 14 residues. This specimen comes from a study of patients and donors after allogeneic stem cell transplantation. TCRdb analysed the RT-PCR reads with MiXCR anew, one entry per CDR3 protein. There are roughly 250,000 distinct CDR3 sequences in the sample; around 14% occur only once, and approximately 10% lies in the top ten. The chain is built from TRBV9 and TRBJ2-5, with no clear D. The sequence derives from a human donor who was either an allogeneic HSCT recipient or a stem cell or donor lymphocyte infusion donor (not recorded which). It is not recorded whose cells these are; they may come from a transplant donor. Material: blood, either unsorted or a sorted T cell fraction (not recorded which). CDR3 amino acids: CASSVSPVQETQYF. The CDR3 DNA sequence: TGTGCCAGCAGCGTTAGTCCAGTCCAAGAGACCCAGTACTTC.